This TCR beta chain was captured in a study of T cell repertoires in cytomegalovirus infection. In the study overall: CMV infection plus the matching HLA type was flagged by public TCR beta signatures.

Study-wide results and limits: Within the response measured ex vivo, HLA-C-restricted CMV-specific TCR beta clonotypes were dominant.

In the case of this clonotype: As yet, its antigen is unknown.

TCRdb called the reads again in MiXCR, with one record for every CDR3 protein. The sample records 100,000 to 150,000 distinct CDR3 sequences, roughly a quarter being singletons. Germline CDR1 and CDR2: SGHNT and YYREEE (reference sequence). The V gene end was trimmed by 4 bases and the J gene end by 8 bases; junction bases not matched to a gene: 9. The CDR3 extends over 15 amino acids. Sequencing was performed on PBMCs, sequenced either directly or after in vitro stimulation (not recorded which). This receptor was taken from a human donor in good health (CMV status not recorded). Some clones in this sample may be carry-over from other donors' samples. The chain employs TRBV5-4 and TRBJ2-2, with TRBD1 identical over 9 bases. The chain's CDR3 is CASSLPGQGSGELFF. The CDR3 region has the DNA TGTGCCAGCAGCCTACCGGGACAGGGCTCGGGGGAGCTGTTTTTT. Full variable domain (outside the CDR3, taken from reference TRBV5-4 and TRBJ2-2): ETGVTQSPTHLIKTRGQQVTLRCSSQSGHNTVSWYQQALGQGPQFIFQYYREEENGRGNFPPRFSGLQFPNYSSELNVNALELDDSALYLCASSLPGQGSGELFFGEGSRLTVL.